Below, 17 T cell receptor beta chains from the same sample are listed, as sequenced in a study of radiotherapy plus CTLA-4 blockade in lung cancer. TCRdb's copy holds only in-frame clones and misses some; the assay was immunoSEQ multiplex PCR. The sample holds about 97,000 clones, about four fifths seen once. Sequenced here: peripheral blood, sampled from a patient treated with radiotherapy plus ipilimumab. These receptors were collected from a human donor with non-small cell lung cancer who had a partial response to radiotherapy plus ipilimumab. Some clones in this sample may be carry-over from other donors' samples.

The chain carries TRBV6-6 and TRBJ1-1; possibly TRBD1 for D (5 bases). Germline assignment: CDR1 MNHNY and CDR2 SVGAGI (reference sequence). Trimming took 2 bases from V and 2 from J, leaving 12 bases between them. The CDR3 covers 15 residues. CDR3: CASSYNQGQNTEAFF. In nucleotides, the CDR3 is TGTGCCAGCAGTTACAACCAGGGTCAAAACACTGAAGCTTTCTTT.

The chain uses TRBV5-6 and TRBJ1-1; 7 nucleotides match TRBD1. The germline V gene has CDR1 SGHDT and CDR2 YYEEEE. This CDR3 has 12 residues. The ends lost 0 bases at V and 13 bases at J; junction bases unmatched: 6. DNA of the CDR3: TGTGCCAGCAGCTTGGGGCGGGACAGTCTTTTCTTT. This translates into CASSLGRDSLFF.

J is TRBJ2-3 and V is TRBV10-3; TRBD2 agrees at 13 bases. This CDR3 region has 16 residues. Germline CDR1 and CDR2: ENHRY and SYGVKD. J was trimmed by 0 bases and V by 5 bases; bases with no gene match: 2. This CDR3 is CAISWTSGGSTDTQYF. DNA of the CDR3: TGTGCCATCAGTTGGACTAGCGGGGGCAGCACAGATACGCAGTATTTT.

The chain employs TRBV11-3 and TRBJ1-2; TRBD1 aligns across 11 bases. The CDR3 extends over 15 amino acids. With 5 bases clipped from V and 5 bases from J, the junction kept 7 bases outside the gene matches. In germline, CDR1 is SGHNT, CDR2 YENEEA. For the CDR3, the DNA is TGTGCCAGCAGCCCTGGACAGGGGGCGCGTTATGGCTACACCTTC. Translating gives CASSPGQGARYGYTF.

The genes are TRBV5-1 and TRBJ2-3; maybe TRBD2 (5 bases). V shed 1 base and J shed 3 bases, with 12 bases lying between them. The germline CDR1 and CDR2 sequences are SGHRS and YFSETQ. This CDR3 spans 15 amino acids. CDR3 sequence (DNA): TGCGCCAGCAGCTTGACGGGGTACGGTACAGATACGCAGTATTTT. The encoded protein is CASSLTGYGTDTQYF. The variable domain in full, with the rest retrieved from reference TRBV5-1 and TRBJ2-3, is KAGVTQTPRYLIKTRGQQVTLSCSPISGHRSVSWYQQTPGQGLQFLFEYFSETQRNKGNFPGRFSGRQFSNSRSEMNVSTLELGDSALYLCASSLTGYGTDTQYFGPGTRLTVL.

The chain uses TRBV30 and TRBJ1-1; no clear D gene. CDR3 length equals 14 residues. CDR1 and CDR2 from the germline V gene are GTSNPN and SVGIG (reference sequence). V was pared by 0 bases and J by 1 base, with 9 bases between. CDR3 sequence: CAWSVNWQNTEAFF. For the CDR3, the DNA is TGTGCCTGGAGTGTTAATTGGCAGAACACTGAAGCTTTCTTT.

This clone was recorded a few times. V is TRBV7-8 and J is TRBJ1-2; TRBD1 agrees at 7 bases. The V and J ends lost 3 bases and 3 bases, in that order; junction bases with no gene match: 4. In germline, CDR1 is SGHVS, CDR2 FQNEAQ. This CDR3 spans 14 amino acids. The CDR3 loop reads CASSFRDRYYGYTF. As DNA, the CDR3 is TGTGCCAGCAGCTTCCGGGACAGATACTATGGCTACACCTTC.

This chain connects TRBV27 to TRBJ1-6, with D possibly TRBD1 on 6 matching bases. Trimming pared 6 bases from V and 10 bases from J, leaving 16 bases between. This CDR3 comprises 14 residues. Per the germline V gene, CDR1 is MNHEY and CDR2 is SMNVEV (reference sequence). In DNA form, the CDR3 reads TGTGCCAGCAGCCTACGGGGGGGCCGCTCACCCCTCCACTTT. Translating gives CASSLRGGRSPLHF.

This clone has just a few counts. The chain recombines TRBV18 with TRBJ1-3; no definite D call. Germline V gene sequence: CDR1 KGHSH, CDR2 LQKENI. The V and J ends lost 6 bases and 0 bases respectively, with 15 bases between them. The CDR3 consists of 16 residues. CDR3: CASSSAGLLSGNTIYF. The CDR3 DNA follows: TGTGCCAGCTCGAGCGCAGGACTACTCTCTGGAAACACCATATATTTT. Together with reference TRBV18 and TRBJ1-3, the CDR3 gives the full variable domain: NAGVMQNPRHLVRRRGQEARLRCSPMKGHSHVYWYRQLPEEGLKFMVYLQKENIIDESGMPKERFSAEFPKEGPSILRIQQVVRGDSAAYFCASSSAGLLSGNTIYFGEGSWLTVV.

The V and J genes are TRBV28 and TRBJ1-5, with D perhaps TRBD1 (6 bases). CDR1 MDHEN and CDR2 SYDVKM come from the germline V gene. This CDR3 is built from 14 residues. Trimming stripped 6 bases from V and 11 bases from J, with 20 bases between. Here the CDR3 DNA reads TGTGCCAGCAGGCCAGCAGGGGTGCTAACGACCCAGCATTTT. Encoded protein: CASRPAGVLTTQHF.

This chain joins TRBV2 and TRBJ2-2; 12 bases are a match to TRBD1. In germline, CDR1 is SNHLY, CDR2 FYNNEI. The trim removed 6 bases at V and 7 bases at J, leaving 9 bases unmatched. The CDR3 runs to 16 residues. CDR3 coding DNA: TGTGCCAGCAGCCGGGGACAGGGGGCGCGAGGCGGGGAGCTGTTTTTT. Translation gives CASSRGQGARGGELFF.

J is TRBJ1-1 and V is TRBV7-2; tentative D call: TRBD1 (6 bases). The CDR3 has 13 amino acids. Germline V gene sequence: CDR1 SGHTA, CDR2 FQGNSA. The ends were cut back, 4 bases at V and 5 bases at J, with 11 bases in the middle. CDR3 protein: CASSSEGGTEAFF. The CDR3 DNA reads as TGTGCCAGCAGCTCGGAGGGGGGGACTGAAGCTTTCTTT.

This clone was recorded a few times. The rearrangement joins TRBV27 to TRBJ1-5, with D possibly matching TRBD1 (5 bases). The CDR3 is 15 residues long. V lost 5 bases to trimming and J lost 0 bases, with 11 bases between them. CDR1 is MNHEY, CDR2 SMNVEV, per germline (reference sequence). The CDR3 DNA follows: TGTGCCAGCAGTCTTTCGGGGGGTAGCAATCAGCCCCAGCATTTT. Protein sequence: CASSLSGGSNQPQHF.

V usage is TRBV27 and J usage is TRBJ2-1; 9 bases match TRBD2. V shed 6 bases, J shed 7 bases, and the junction held 10 bases outside the gene matches. The CDR3 is 15 residues long. Germline lookup yields CDR1 MNHEY and CDR2 SMNVEV (reference sequence). CDR3 nucleotides: TGTGCCAGCAGGTTAGCGGGAGCGATAGGGAATGAGCAGTTCTTC. Translating it yields CASRLAGAIGNEQFF.

The rearrangement uses TRBV28 and TRBJ2-1; 10 positions agree with TRBD2. Germline loops: CDR1 MDHEN, CDR2 SYDVKM. The CDR3 length is 16 residues. The V gene end was trimmed by 5 bases and the J gene end by 10 bases; junction bases not matched to a gene: 14. The CDR3 region has the DNA TGTGCCAGCAGTCCACAGGCTAGCGGGAGCCGTAAAGAGCAGTTCTTC. Amino acid sequence: CASSPQASGSRKEQFF.

The V call is TRBV5-1, the J call TRBJ2-3; 9 bases align to TRBD1. The CDR3 has 13 residues. The germline V gene has CDR1 SGHRS and CDR2 YFSETQ. Germline trimming cut 7 bases from V and 3 bases from J; bases unmatched to any gene: 3. The chain's CDR3 is CASSGQGTDTQYF. CDR3 bases: TGCGCCAGCTCGGGACAGGGAACAGATACGCAGTATTTT.

The V gene is TRBV19, the J gene TRBJ2-7; D call uncertain. Between the trimmed V and J ends, which lost 3 bases and 2 bases, there was a span of 14 bases. The CDR3 is 15 residues long. Germline values: CDR1 LNHDA, CDR2 SQIVND (reference sequence). The CDR3 here is CASSIGPAAPYEQYF. CDR3 in DNA: TGTGCCAGTAGTATTGGGCCGGCAGCTCCCTACGAGCAGTACTTC.